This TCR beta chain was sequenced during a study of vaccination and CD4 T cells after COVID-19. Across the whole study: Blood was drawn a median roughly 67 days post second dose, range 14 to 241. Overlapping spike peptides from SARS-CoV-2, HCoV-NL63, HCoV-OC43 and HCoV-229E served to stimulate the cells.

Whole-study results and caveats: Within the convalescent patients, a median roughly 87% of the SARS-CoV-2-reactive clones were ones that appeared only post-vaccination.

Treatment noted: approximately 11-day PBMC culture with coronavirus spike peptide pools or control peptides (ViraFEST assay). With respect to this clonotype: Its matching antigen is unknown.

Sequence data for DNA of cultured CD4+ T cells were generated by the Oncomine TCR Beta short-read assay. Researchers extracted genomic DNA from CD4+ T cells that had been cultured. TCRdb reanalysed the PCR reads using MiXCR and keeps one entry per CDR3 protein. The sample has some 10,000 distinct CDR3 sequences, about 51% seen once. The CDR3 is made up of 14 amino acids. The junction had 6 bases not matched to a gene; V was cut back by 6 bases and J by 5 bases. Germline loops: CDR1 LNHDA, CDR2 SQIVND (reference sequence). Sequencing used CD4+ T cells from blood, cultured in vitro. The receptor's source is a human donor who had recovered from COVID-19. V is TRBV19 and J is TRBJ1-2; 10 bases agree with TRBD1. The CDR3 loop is CASRKKGQGYGYTF. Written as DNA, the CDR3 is TGTGCCAGTAGAAAGAAGGGACAGGGGTATGGCTACACCTTC. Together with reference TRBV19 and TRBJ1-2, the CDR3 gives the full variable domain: DGGITQSPKYLFRKEGQNVTLSCEQNLNHDAMYWYRQDPGQGLRLIYYSQIVNDFQKGDIAEGYSVSREKKESFPLTVTSAQKNPTAFYLCASRKKGQGYGYTFGSGTRLTVV.